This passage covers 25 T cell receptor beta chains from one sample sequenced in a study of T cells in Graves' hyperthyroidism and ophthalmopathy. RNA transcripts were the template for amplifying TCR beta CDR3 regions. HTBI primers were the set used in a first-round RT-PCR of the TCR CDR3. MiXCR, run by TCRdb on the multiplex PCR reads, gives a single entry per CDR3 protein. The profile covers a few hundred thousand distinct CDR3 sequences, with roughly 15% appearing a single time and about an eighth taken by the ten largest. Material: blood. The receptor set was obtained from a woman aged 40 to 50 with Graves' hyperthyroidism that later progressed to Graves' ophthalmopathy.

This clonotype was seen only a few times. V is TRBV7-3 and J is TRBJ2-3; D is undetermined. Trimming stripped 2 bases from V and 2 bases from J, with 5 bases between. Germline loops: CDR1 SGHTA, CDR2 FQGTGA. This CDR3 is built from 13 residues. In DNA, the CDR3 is TGTGCCAGCAGCTTAGCGAACACAGATACGCAGTATTTT. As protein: CASSLANTDTQYF.

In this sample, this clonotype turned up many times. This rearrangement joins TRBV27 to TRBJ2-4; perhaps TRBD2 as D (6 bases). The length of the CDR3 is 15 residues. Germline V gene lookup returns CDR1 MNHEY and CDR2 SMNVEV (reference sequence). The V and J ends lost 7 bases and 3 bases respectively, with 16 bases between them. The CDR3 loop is CASMSLGAGKNIQYF. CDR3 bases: TGTGCCAGCATGTCTTTGGGAGCGGGCAAAAACATTCAGTACTTC.

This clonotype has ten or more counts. DNA for the CDR3: TGTGCCAGCAGCAACAAAGGGTCTGGGACAGCCTACGAGCAGTACTTC. Its protein is CASSNKGSGTAYEQYF. The chain uses TRBV11-2 and TRBJ2-7; 7 nucleotides align to TRBD1. The CDR3 length is 16 residues. Germline V gene sequence: CDR1 SGHAT, CDR2 FQNNGV. The trim removed 5 bases at V and 2 bases at J, leaving 12 bases unmatched.

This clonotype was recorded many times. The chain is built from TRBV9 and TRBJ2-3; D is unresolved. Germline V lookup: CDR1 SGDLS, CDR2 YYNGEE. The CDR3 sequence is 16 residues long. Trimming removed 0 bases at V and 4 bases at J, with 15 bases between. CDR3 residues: CASSVAEGLAPDTQYF. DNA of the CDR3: TGTGCCAGCAGCGTAGCAGAAGGGTTGGCTCCAGATACGCAGTATTTT.

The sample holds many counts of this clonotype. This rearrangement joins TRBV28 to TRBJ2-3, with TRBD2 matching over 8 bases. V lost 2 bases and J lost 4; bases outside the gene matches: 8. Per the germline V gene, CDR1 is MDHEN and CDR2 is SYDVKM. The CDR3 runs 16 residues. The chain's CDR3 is CASSLNLAGGPDTQYF. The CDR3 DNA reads TGTGCCAGCAGTTTAAATTTGGCGGGAGGCCCAGATACGCAGTATTTT. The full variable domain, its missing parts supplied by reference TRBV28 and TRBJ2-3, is DVKVTQSSRYLVKRTGEKVFLECVQDMDHENMFWYRQDPGLGLRLIYFSYDVKMKEKGDIPEGYSVSREKKERFSLILESASTNQTSMYLCASSLNLAGGPDTQYFGPGTRLTVL.

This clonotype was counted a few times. CDR3: CASSRYLQGDTGELFF. Written as DNA, the CDR3 is TGTGCCAGCTCACGCTACTTGCAGGGGGACACCGGGGAGCTGTTTTTT. J is TRBJ2-2 and V is TRBV18, with TRBD1 matching 7 bases. CDR3 length: 16 residues. After removal of 4 bases from V and 3 bases from J, the junction contained 8 bases not matched to a gene. Germline V CDR1 and CDR2: KGHSH, LQKENI.

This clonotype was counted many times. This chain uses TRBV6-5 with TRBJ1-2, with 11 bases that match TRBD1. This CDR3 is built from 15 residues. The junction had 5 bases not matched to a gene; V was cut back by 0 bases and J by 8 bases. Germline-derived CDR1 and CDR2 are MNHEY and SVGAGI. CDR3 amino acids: CASSYSGQGAQGYTF. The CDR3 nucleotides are TGTGCCAGCAGTTACTCAGGACAGGGGGCGCAGGGCTACACCTTC.

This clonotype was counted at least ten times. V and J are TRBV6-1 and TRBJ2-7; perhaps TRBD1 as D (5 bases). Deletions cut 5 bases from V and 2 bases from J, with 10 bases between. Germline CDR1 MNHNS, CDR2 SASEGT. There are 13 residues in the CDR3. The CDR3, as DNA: TGTGCCAGCAGTACGACAGAGACCTACGAGCAGTACTTC. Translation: CASSTTETYEQYF.

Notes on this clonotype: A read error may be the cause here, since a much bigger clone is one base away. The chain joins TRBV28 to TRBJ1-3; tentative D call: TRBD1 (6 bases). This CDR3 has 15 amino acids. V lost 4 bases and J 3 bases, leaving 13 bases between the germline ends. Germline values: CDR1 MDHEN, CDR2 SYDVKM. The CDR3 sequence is CASSSETGYGNTIYF. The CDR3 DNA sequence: TGTGCCAGCAGTTCGGAGACAGGCTATGGAAACACCATATATTTT.

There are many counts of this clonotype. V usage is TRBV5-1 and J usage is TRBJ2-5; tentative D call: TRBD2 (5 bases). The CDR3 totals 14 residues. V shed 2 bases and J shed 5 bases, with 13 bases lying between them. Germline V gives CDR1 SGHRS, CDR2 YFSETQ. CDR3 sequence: CASSFGMTGETQYF. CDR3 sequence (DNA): TGCGCCAGCAGCTTTGGGATGACGGGGGAGACCCAGTACTTC.

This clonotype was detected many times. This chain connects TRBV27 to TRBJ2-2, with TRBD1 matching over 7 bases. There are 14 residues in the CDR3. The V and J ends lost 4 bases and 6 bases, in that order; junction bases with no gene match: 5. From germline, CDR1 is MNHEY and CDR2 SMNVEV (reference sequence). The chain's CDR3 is CASSWHRGAGELFF. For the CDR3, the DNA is TGTGCCAGCAGTTGGCACAGGGGTGCCGGGGAGCTGTTTTTT.

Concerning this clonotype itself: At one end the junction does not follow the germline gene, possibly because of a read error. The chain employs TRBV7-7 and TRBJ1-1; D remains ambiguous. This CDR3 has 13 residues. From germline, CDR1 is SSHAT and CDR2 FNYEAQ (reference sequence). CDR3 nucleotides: TGTGCTAGCAGCTCCGCACTGAACACTGAAGCTTTCTTT. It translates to CASSSALNTEAFF.

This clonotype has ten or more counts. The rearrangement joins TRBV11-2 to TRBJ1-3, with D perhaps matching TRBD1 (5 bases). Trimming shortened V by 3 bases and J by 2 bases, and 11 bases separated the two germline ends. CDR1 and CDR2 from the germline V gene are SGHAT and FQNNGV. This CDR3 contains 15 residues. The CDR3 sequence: CASSFFRETGNTIYF. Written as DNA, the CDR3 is TGTGCCAGCAGCTTTTTCAGGGAGACTGGAAACACCATATATTTT.

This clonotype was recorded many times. This CDR3 is CSASRVGGDTQYF. The CDR3 DNA reads as TGCAGTGCTAGCCGTGTGGGTGGTGATACGCAGTATTTT. The chain couples TRBV20-1 to TRBJ2-3; D gene ambiguous. The CDR3 is 13 residues long. Between the trimmed V and J ends, which lost 3 bases and 6 bases, there was a span of 13 bases. CDR1 DFQATT and CDR2 SNEGSKA come from the germline V gene (reference sequence).

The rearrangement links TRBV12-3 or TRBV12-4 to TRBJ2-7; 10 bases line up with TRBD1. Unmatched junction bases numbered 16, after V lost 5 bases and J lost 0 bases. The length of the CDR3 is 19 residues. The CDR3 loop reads CASSGRDRGGPAHSYEQYF. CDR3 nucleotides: TGTGCCAGCAGTGGCCGGGACAGGGGTGGGCCCGCACACTCCTACGAGCAGTACTTC.

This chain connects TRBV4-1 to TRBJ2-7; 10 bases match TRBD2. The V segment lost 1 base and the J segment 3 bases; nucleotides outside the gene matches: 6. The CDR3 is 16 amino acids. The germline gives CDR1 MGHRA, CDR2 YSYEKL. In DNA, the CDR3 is TGCGCCAGCAGCCAAGTCGAAGCGGGAGGGAACTACGAGCAGTACTTC. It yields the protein CASSQVEAGGNYEQYF.

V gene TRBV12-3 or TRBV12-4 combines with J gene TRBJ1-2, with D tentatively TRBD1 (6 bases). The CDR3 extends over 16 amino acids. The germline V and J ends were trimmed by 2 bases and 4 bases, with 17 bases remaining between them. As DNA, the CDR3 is TGTGCCAGCAGTTTACTGAGGAGCGGGGGCGGCTATGGCTACACCTTC. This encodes CASSLLRSGGGYGYTF.

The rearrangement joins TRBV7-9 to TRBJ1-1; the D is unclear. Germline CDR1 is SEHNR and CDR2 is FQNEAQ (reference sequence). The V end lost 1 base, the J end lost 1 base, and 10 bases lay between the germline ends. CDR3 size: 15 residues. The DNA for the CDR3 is TGTGCCAGCAGCTTAGTTGGCTTACCGAACACTGAAGCTTTCTTT. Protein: CASSLVGLPNTEAFF.

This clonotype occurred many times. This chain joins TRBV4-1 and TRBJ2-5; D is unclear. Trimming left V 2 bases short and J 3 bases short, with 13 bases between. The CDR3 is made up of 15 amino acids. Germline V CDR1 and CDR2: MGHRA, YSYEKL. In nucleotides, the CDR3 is TGCGCCAGCAGCCAACGTCCCCGTCGGGAAGAGACCCAGTACTTC. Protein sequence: CASSQRPRREETQYF.

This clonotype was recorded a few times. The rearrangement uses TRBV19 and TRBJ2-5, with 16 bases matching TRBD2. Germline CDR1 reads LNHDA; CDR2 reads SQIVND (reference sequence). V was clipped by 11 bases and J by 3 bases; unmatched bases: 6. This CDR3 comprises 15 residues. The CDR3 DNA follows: TGTGCCGGTACTGGGACTAGCGGGAGGGAAGAGACCCAGTACTTC. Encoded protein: CAGTGTSGREETQYF.

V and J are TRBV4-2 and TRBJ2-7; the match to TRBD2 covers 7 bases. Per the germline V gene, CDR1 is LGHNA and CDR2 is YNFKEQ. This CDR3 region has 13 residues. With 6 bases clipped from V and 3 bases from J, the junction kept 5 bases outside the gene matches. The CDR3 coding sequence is TGTGCCAGCAGTTCACTAGCGTTCTACGAGCAGTACTTC. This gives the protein CASSSLAFYEQYF.

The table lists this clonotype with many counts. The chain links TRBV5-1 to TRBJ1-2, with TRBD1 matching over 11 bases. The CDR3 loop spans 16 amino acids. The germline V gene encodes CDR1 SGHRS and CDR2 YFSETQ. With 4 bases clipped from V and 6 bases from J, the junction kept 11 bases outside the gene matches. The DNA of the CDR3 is TGCGCCAGCAGCCGACGGACAGGGGGCGAAATTGATGGCTACACCTTC. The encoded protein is CASSRRTGGEIDGYTF.

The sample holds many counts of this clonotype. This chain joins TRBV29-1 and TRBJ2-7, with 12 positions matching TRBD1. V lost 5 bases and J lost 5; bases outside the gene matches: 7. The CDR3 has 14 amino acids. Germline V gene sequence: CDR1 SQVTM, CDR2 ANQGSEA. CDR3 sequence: CSVPGTGGLHEQYF. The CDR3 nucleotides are TGCAGCGTTCCGGGGACAGGGGGCTTACACGAGCAGTACTTC.

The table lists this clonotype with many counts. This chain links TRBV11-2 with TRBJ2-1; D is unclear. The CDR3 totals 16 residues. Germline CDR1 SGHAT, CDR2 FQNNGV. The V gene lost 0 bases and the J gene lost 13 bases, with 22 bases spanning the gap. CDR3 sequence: CASSLDSRSATRVQFF. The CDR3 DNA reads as TGTGCCAGCAGCTTAGACAGTAGGTCCGCGACAAGAGTTCAGTTCTTC.

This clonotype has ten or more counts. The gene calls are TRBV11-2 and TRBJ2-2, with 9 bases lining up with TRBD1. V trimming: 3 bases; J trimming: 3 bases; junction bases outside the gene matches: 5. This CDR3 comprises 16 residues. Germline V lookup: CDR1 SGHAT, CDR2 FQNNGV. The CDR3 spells CASSFYRGRYTGELFF. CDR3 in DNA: TGTGCCAGCAGCTTCTACAGGGGGCGATACACCGGGGAGCTGTTTTTT.